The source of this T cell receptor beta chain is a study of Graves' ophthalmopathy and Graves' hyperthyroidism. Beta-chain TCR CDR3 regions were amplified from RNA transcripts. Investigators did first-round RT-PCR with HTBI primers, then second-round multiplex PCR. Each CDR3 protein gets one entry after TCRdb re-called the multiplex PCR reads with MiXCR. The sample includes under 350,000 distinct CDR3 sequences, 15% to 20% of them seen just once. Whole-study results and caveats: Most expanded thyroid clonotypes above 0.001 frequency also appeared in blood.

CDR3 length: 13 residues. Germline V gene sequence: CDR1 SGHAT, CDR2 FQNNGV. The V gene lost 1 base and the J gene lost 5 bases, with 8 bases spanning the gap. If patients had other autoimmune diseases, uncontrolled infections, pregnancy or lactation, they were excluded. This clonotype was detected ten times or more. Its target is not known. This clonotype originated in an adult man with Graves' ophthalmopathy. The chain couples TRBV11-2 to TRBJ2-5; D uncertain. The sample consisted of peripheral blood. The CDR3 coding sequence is TGTGCCAGCAGCTTAGGGCCCCGGGAGACCCAGTACTTC. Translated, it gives CASSLGPRETQYF.